The T cell receptor (beta chain) under discussion was sequenced for a study of T cell responses to AZD1222 COVID-19 vaccine. CDR1 is SEHNR, CDR2 FQNEAQ, per germline (reference sequence). V was shortened by 1 base and J by 14 bases, with 18 bases between the two germline ends. This CDR3 comprises 15 residues. Profiled with immunoSEQ multiplex PCR; TCRdb holds only in-frame clones, not every one. The table records around 140,000 clones, roughly 91% of them present only once. The rearrangement joins TRBV7-9 to TRBJ1-6; D not certain. The sequences come from peripheral blood, collected on day 0 of AZD1222 vaccination. The receptor's source is an adult in good health. DNA of the CDR3: TGTGCCAGCAGCTTAGGGGTAGGGTTGACTGCAGCCCTCCACTTT. It codes for CASSLGVGLTAALHF.